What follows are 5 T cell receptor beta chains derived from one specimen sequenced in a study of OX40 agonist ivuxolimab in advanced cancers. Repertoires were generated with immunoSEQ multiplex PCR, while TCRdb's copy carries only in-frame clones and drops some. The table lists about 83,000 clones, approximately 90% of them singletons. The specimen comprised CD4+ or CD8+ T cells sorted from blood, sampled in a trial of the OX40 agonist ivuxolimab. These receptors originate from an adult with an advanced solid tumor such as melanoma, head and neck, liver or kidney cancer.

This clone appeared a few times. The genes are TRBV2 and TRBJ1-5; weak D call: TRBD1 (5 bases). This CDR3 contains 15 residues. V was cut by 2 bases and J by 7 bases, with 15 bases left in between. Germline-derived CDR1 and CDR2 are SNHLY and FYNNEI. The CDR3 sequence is CASSELPQTGQPQHF. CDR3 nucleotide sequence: TGTGCCAGCAGTGAACTTCCGCAAACAGGCCAGCCCCAGCATTTT.

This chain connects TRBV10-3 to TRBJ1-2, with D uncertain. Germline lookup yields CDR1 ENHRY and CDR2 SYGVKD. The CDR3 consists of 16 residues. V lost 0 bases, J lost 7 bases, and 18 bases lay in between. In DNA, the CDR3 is TGTGCCATCAGTGAGTCGGGGTTAGGCGGTAGCGGTGGCTACACCTTC. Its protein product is CAISESGLGGSGGYTF.

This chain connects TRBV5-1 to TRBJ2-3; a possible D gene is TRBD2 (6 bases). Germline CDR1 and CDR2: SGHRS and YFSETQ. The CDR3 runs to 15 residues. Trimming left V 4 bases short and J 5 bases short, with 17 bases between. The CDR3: CASSGRGGVGDTQYF. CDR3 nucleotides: TGCGCCAGCAGCGGGCGGGGCGGGGTAGGAGATACGCAGTATTTT.

For the CDR3, the DNA is TGTGCCAGCAGTGAACAGGGGGGAGTTATCGGTGAGCAGTTCTTC. Translated, it gives CASSEQGGVIGEQFF. V and J are TRBV6-4 and TRBJ2-1, with 8 bases lining up with TRBD1. This CDR3 spans 15 amino acids. After removal of 3 bases from V and 9 bases from J, the junction contained 10 bases not matched to a gene. Looked up from germline, CDR1 is MRHNA and CDR2 is SNTAGT.

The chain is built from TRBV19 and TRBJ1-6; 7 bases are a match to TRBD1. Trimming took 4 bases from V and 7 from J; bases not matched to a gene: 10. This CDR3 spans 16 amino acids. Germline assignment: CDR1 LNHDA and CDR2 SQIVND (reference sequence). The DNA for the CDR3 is TGTGCCAGTAGTACTCGCCGGACAGGAAAGAATTCACCCCTCCACTTT. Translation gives CASSTRRTGKNSPLHF.